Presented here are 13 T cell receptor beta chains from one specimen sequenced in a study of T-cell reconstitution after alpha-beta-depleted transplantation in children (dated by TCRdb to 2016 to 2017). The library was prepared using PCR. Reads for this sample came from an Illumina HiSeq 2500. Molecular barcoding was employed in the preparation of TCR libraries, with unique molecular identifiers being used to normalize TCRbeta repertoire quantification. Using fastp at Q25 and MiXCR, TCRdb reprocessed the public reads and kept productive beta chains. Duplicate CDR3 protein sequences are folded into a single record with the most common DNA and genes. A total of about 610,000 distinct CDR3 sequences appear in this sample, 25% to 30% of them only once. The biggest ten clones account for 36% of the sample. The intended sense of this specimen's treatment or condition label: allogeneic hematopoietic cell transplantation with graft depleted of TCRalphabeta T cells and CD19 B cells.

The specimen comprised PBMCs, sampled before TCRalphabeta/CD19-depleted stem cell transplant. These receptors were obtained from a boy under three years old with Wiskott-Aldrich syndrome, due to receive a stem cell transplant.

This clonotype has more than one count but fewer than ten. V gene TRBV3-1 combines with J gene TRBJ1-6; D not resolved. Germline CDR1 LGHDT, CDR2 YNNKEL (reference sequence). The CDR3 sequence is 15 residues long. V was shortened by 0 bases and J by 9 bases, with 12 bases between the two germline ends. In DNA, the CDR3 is TGTGCCAGCAGCCAAGAGGCAATCTTGAGTTCACCCCTCCACTTT. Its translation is CASSQEAILSSPLHF.

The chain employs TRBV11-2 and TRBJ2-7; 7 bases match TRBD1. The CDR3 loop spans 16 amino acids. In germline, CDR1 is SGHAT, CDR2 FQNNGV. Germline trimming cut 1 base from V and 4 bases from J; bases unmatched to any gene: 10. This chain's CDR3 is CASSLVRQGRDYEQYF. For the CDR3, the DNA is TGTGCCAGCAGCTTAGTTCGACAGGGAAGGGATTACGAGCAGTACTTC.

The DNA for the CDR3 is TGTGCCAGCAGTTTAGGGTTCCCTTGGCGCGAGCAGTACTTC. Amino acids: CASSLGFPWREQYF. The gene calls are TRBV27 and TRBJ2-7; D is uncertain. Germline assignment: CDR1 MNHEY and CDR2 SMNVEV (reference sequence). V was clipped by 2 bases and J by 6 bases, with 14 bases between them. CDR3 length: 14 amino acids.

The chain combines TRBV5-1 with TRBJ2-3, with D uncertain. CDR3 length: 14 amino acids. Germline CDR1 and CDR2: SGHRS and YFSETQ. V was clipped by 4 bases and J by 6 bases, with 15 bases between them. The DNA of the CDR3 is TGCGCCAGCAGCGTACTCGGACCCATGGATACGCAGTATTTT. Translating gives CASSVLGPMDTQYF.

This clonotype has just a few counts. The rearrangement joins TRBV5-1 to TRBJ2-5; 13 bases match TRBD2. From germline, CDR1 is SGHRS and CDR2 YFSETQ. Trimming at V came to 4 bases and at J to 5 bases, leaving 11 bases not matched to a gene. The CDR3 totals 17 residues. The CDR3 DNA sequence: TGCGCCAGCAGCCCTGGACTAGCGGGAGTTCTTCAGGAGACCCAGTACTTC. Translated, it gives CASSPGLAGVLQETQYF.

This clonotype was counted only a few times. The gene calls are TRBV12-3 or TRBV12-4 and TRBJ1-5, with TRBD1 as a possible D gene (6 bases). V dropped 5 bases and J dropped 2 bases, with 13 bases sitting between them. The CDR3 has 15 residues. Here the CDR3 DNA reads TGTGCCAGCAGTCCCAGGGGCGGTGGCAATCAGCCCCAGCATTTT. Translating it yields CASSPRGGGNQPQHF.

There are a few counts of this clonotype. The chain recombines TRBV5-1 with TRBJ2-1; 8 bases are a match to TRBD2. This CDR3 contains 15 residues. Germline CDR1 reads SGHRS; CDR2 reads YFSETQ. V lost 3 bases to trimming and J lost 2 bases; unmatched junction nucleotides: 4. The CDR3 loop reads CASSSLAEAYNEQFF. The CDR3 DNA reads TGCGCCAGCAGCTCACTAGCGGAGGCCTACAATGAGCAGTTCTTC.

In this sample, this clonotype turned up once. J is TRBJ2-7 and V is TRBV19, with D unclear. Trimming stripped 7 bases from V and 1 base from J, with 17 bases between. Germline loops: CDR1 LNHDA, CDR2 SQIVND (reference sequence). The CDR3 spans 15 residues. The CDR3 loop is CASMTRHGLSYEQYF. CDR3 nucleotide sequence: TGTGCCAGTATGACCCGACACGGCCTATCCTACGAGCAGTACTTC.

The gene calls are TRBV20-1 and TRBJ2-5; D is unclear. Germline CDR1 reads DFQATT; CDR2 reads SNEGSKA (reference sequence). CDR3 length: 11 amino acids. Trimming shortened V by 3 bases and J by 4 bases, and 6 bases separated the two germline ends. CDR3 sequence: CSASGIETQYF. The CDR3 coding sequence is TGCAGTGCTAGCGGCATAGAGACCCAGTACTTC.

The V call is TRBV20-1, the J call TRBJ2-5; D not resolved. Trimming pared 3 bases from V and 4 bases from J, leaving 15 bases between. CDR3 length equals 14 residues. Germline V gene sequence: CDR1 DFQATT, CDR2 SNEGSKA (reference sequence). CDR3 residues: CSASVALGGETQYF. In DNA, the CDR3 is TGCAGTGCTAGTGTTGCGCTAGGTGGAGAGACCCAGTACTTC.

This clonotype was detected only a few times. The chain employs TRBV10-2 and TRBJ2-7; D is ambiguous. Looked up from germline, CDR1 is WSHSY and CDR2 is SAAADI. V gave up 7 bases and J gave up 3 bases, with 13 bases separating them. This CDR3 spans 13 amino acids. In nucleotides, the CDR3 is TGCGCCAGCAATCGCGGTTTTGGCTACGAGCAGTACTTC. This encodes CASNRGFGYEQYF.

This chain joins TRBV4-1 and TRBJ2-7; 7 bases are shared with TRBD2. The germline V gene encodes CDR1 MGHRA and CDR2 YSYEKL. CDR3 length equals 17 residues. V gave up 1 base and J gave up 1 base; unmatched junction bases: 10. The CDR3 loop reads CASSQAYGTTLSYEQYF. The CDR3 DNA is TGCGCCAGCAGCCAAGCCTACGGGACTACTCTTTCCTACGAGCAGTACTTC.

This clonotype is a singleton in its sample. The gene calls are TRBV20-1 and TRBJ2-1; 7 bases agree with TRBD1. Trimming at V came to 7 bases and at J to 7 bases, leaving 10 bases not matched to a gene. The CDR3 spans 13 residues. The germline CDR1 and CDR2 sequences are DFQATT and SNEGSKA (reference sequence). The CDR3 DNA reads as TGCAGTGAATCCGGGACAGTGGCTAATGAGCAGTTCTTC. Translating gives CSESGTVANEQFF.